The sequence of this T cell receptor beta chain was determined in a study of T cells in localized non-small cell lung cancer. Findings and caveats of the study: Heterogeneity within the tumor remains possible, as just one region underwent sequencing.

Assay: immunoSEQ multiplex PCR; the TCRdb copy retains only in-frame clones and omits some. This sample carries tens of thousands of clones, about nine tenths of them seen once, and the ten largest clones take under 5.5%. The V gene lost 5 bases and the J gene lost 4 bases, with 9 bases spanning the gap. This CDR3 region has 13 residues. The germline V gene encodes CDR1 SEHNR and CDR2 FQNEAQ (reference sequence). This clone occurred once. The antigen remains unidentified. The sequencing here drew on peripheral blood, taken before any cancer treatment. The gene calls are TRBV7-9 and TRBJ1-3; weak D call: TRBD1 (6 bases). This TCR came from a male donor older than 55 with stage III lung adenocarcinoma. The CDR3 nucleotides are TGTGCCAGCAGCATTGACAGGGGAAACACCATATATTTT. It codes for CASSIDRGNTIYF.